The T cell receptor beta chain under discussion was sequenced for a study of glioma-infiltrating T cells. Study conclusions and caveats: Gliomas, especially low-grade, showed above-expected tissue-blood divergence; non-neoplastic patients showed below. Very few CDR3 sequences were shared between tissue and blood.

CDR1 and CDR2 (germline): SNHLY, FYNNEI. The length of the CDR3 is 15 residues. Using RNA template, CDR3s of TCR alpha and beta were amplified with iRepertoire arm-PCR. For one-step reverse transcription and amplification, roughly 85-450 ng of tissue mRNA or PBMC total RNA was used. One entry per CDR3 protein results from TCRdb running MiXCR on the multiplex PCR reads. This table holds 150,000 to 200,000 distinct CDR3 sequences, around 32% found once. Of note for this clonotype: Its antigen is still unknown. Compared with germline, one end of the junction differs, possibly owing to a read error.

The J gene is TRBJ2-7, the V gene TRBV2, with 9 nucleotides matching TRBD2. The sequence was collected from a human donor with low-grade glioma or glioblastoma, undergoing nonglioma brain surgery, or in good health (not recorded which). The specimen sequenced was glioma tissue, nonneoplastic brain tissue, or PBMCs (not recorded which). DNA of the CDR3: TGCGCCAGCAGCTTGCGGGAGGGCCAGCCTTACGGGCAGTACTTC. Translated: CASSLREGQPYGQYF.